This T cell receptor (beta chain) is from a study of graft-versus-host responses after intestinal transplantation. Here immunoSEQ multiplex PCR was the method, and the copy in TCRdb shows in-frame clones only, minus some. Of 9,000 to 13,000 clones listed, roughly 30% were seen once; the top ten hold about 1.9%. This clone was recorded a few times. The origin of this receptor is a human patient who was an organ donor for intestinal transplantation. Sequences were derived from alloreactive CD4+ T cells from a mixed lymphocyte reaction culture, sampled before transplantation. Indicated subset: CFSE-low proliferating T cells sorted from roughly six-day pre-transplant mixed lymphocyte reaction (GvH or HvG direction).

This chain's CDR3 is CASSLVTGDNSPLHF. The DNA of the CDR3 is TGCGCCAGCAGCTTGGTAACAGGGGATAATTCACCCCTCCACTTT. The chain joins TRBV5-1 to TRBJ1-6, with 7 bases matching TRBD1. J lost 5 bases, V lost 0 bases, and 2 bases had no gene match. CDR3 length equals 15 residues. Germline V gene data show CDR1 as SGHRS and CDR2 as YFSETQ.